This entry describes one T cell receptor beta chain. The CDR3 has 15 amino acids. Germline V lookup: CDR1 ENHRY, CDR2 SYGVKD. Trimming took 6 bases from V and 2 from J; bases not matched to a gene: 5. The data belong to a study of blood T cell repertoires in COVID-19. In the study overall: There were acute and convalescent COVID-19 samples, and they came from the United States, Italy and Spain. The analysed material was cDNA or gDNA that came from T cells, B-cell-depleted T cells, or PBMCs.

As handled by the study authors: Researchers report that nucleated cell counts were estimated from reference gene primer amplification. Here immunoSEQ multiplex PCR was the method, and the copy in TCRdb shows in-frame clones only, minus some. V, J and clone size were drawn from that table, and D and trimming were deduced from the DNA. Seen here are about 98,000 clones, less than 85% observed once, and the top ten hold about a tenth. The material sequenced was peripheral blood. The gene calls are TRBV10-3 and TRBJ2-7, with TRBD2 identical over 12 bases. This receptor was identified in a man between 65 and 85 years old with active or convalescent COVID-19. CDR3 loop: CAIRPLAGGPYEQYF. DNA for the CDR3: TGTGCCATCAGACCCCTAGCGGGGGGGCCCTACGAGCAGTACTTC.